These T cell receptor beta chains were read from a single sample in a study of technical replicates of blood from a handful of donors. Assay used: immunoSEQ multiplex PCR; TCRdb lists only in-frame clones, some missing. The profile covers tens of thousands of clones, with 90% to 95% appearing a single time and 0.35% to 0.45% taken by the ten largest. Sequencing used T cells isolated from PBMCs. These receptors originate from a human donor in good health. Both conserved end residues are part of each CDR3. A D gene is named only where the DNA matches it firmly. Not all rows give a size; the values are once, few, many and, for expanded clones, a class.

j_call clone_size d_call v_call cdr3_aa cdr3_nt
TRBJ2-7 - TRBD1 TRBV9 CASSVTGIGYEQYF TGTGCCAGCAGCGTGACAGGGATTGGCTACGAGCAGTACTTC
TRBJ2-1 - TRBD2 TRBV18 CASSPPLAGWNEQFF TGTGCCAGCTCACCACCACTAGCGGGTTGGAATGAGCAGTTCTTC
TRBJ2-7 - - TRBV25-1 CASSDRRRGHEQYF TGTGCCAGCAGTGATCGGAGGAGGGGGCACGAGCAGTACTTC
TRBJ2-7 - TRBD1 TRBV19 CASSLRQGSNEQYF TGTGCCAGTAGTCTAAGACAGGGGTCCAACGAGCAGTACTTC
TRBJ2-3 - - TRBV25-1 CASWEEDSGSSQYF TGTGCCAGCTGGGAGGAGGATAGCGGAAGCTCGCAGTATTTT
TRBJ1-1 - - TRBV19 CASIIQGGTEAFF TGTGCCAGTATAATACAGGGAGGGACTGAAGCTTTCTTT
TRBJ2-5 - - TRBV14 CASSQVNAAETQYF TGTGCCAGCAGCCAAGTTAACGCCGCGGAGACCCAGTACTTC
TRBJ2-7 - - TRBV4-2 CASSPGLSYEQYF TGTGCCAGCAGCCCTGGACTATCCTACGAGCAGTACTTC
TRBJ2-3 - TRBD2 TRBV11-3 CASSLLAGGTDTQYF TGTGCCAGCAGTCTTCTAGCGGGAGGCACAGATACGCAGTATTTT
TRBJ1-2 - TRBD1 TRBV18 CASSLQGYGYTF TGTGCCAGCTCACTACAGGGGTATGGCTACACCTTC
TRBJ2-7 - - TRBV11-3 CASSARQALDEQYF TGTGCCAGCAGCGCGAGGCAAGCCCTCGACGAGCAGTACTTC
TRBJ2-7 - - TRBV9 CASSVRGGDVGEQYF TGTGCCAGCAGCGTAAGAGGAGGGGATGTAGGCGAGCAGTACTTC
TRBJ2-3 - TRBD2 TRBV9 CASSPRTSGAGDTQYF TGTGCCAGCAGCCCCCGGACTAGCGGGGCGGGAGATACGCAGTATTTT
TRBJ2-7 - - TRBV10-3 CAIYHQGFEQYF TGTGCCATCTACCACCAGGGGTTCGAGCAGTACTTC
TRBJ2-7 - TRBD1 TRBV23-1 CASSQSGTDTFYEQYF TGCGCCAGCAGTCAATCCGGGACAGATACTTTCTACGAGCAGTACTTC
TRBJ2-1 - - TRBV30 CAWSGEMPDGNEQFF TGTGCCTGGAGCGGGGAGATGCCAGACGGTAATGAGCAGTTCTTC
TRBJ2-1 - - TRBV5-1 CASSLDSYNEQFF TGCGCCAGCAGCTTGGACAGCTACAATGAGCAGTTCTTC
TRBJ2-3 - TRBD2 TRBV2 CASSEITSGGDTQYF TGTGCCAGCAGTGAAATAACTAGCGGGGGTGATACGCAGTATTTT
TRBJ1-1 - TRBD1 TRBV19 CASSKTGMNTEAFF TGTGCCAGTAGTAAGACAGGGATGAACACTGAAGCTTTCTTT
TRBJ2-7 - TRBD1 TRBV6-5 CASSSSGTAYEQYF TGTGCCAGCAGTTCCTCCGGGACAGCCTACGAGCAGTACTTC
TRBJ2-5 - TRBD1 TRBV10-3 CAINAGDRGETQYF TGTGCCATCAATGCCGGGGACAGAGGAGAGACCCAGTACTTC
TRBJ2-3 - TRBD2 TRBV6-4 CASSQGLAGGADTQYF TGTGCCAGCAGCCAGGGACTAGCGGGAGGGGCAGATACGCAGTATTTT
TRBJ1-2 - - TRBV2 CASSPEDSNYGYTF TGTGCCAGCAGCCCAGAAGACTCTAACTATGGCTACACCTTC
TRBJ2-5 - - TRBV10-3 CAISESSGQETQYF TGTGCCATCAGTGAGTCTAGCGGCCAAGAGACCCAGTACTTC
TRBJ2-1 - TRBD2 TRBV27 CASSIHLAGATSYNEQFF TGTGCCAGCAGTATTCATCTAGCGGGAGCCACGTCCTACAATGAGCAGTTCTTC
TRBJ2-7 - - TRBV5-1 CASSLVGGSYEQYF TGCGCCAGCAGCTTGGTCGGGGGTTCCTACGAGCAGTACTTC
TRBJ2-7 - TRBD2 TRBV19 CASSMTSGAYEQYF TGTGCCAGTAGTATGACTAGCGGAGCCTACGAGCAGTACTTC
TRBJ2-1 - - TRBV11-3 CASSFKGPDEQFF TGTGCCAGCAGCTTTAAGGGGCCTGATGAGCAGTTCTTC
TRBJ2-7 - - TRBV10-3 CAISGLATGKYEQYF TGTGCCATCAGTGGGCTAGCGACAGGGAAATACGAGCAGTACTTC
TRBJ2-7 - TRBD1 TRBV2 CASSEGQGLVQYF TGTGCCAGCAGTGAGGGACAGGGGTTAGTTCAGTACTTC
TRBJ1-1 - - TRBV28 CASSLSRLRVNTEAFF TGTGCCAGCAGTTTATCCCGCCTGAGAGTGAACACTGAAGCTTTCTTT
TRBJ2-7 once - TRBV5-5 CASRDTGLAYEQYF TGTGCCAGCAGGGATACAGGTTTGGCCTACGAGCAGTACTTC
TRBJ1-3 - TRBD1 TRBV5-1 CASSTNGQGVNTIYF TGCGCCAGCAGCACAAACGGACAGGGGGTAAACACCATATATTTT
TRBJ2-3 - - TRBV29-1 CSAAADTDTQYF TGCAGCGCCGCGGCCGATACAGATACGCAGTATTTT
TRBJ2-2 - TRBD1 TRBV2 CASSDPSQDRGLTGELFF TGTGCCAGCAGTGACCCTTCCCAGGACAGGGGGCTTACCGGGGAGCTGTTTTTT
TRBJ1-5 - TRBD1 TRBV28 CASSFVRGQGVYQPQHF TGTGCCAGCAGTTTTGTACGGGGGCAGGGGGTTTACCAGCCCCAGCATTTT
TRBJ2-6 - - TRBV30 CAWSLSSGANVLTF TGTGCCTGGAGCCTGAGCTCTGGGGCCAACGTCCTGACTTTC
TRBJ2-7 - - TRBV7-3 CASSLSGQIYEQYF TGTGCCAGCAGCTTATCGGGACAAATCTACGAGCAGTACTTC
TRBJ1-1 - - TRBV27 CASSFLQTNTEAFF TGTGCCAGCAGTTTTTTACAGACGAACACTGAAGCTTTCTTT
TRBJ1-1 - - TRBV10-1 CASSPTGTTEAFF TGCGCCAGCAGCCCAACAGGGACCACTGAAGCTTTCTTT
TRBJ2-7 - TRBD2 TRBV12-5 CASGLVVPTSGSGRDSEQYF TGTGCTAGTGGTTTGGTAGTCCCGACTAGCGGGAGTGGCCGGGACTCCGAGCAGTACTTC
TRBJ2-1 - - TRBV9 CASSAPKRGLSYNEQFF TGTGCCAGCAGCGCACCGAAACGCGGACTTTCCTACAATGAGCAGTTCTTC
TRBJ2-3 few - TRBV10-3 CAISDRSTDTQYF TGTGCCATCAGTGATCGGAGCACAGATACGCAGTATTTT
TRBJ2-7 - TRBD1 TRBV19 CASSNRGHYEQYF TGTGCCAGTAGCAACAGGGGGCACTACGAGCAGTACTTC
TRBJ2-7 - - TRBV19 CASSPFGLATLFPSYEQYF TGTGCCAGTAGCCCCTTCGGGCTAGCGACTCTCTTCCCTTCCTACGAGCAGTACTTC
TRBJ1-3 - - TRBV5-6 CASRSGTFSGNTIYF TGTGCCAGCAGGTCCGGGACATTCTCTGGAAACACCATATATTTT
TRBJ2-1 - TRBD1 TRBV19 CASKDRGLPYNEQFF TGTGCCAGTAAAGACAGGGGGCTTCCCTACAATGAGCAGTTCTTC
TRBJ2-7 - TRBD2 TRBV7-9 CASSPWVGREDYYEQYF TGTGCCAGCAGCCCGTGGGTTGGGCGGGAGGACTACTACGAGCAGTACTTC
TRBJ2-7 - TRBD1 TRBV7-9 CASSSPLDRAYEQYF TGTGCCAGCAGCTCCCCCCTCGACAGGGCCTACGAGCAGTACTTC
TRBJ2-7 - - TRBV19 CASSIGPGDYEQYF TGTGCCAGTAGTATAGGTCCAGGGGACTACGAGCAGTACTTC
TRBJ2-7 - TRBD1 TRBV19 CASSLQGSSYEQYF TGTGCCAGTAGTTTACAGGGGAGCTCCTACGAGCAGTACTTC
TRBJ2-3 - - TRBV4-3 CASSPLQEGVPDTQYF TGCGCCAGCAGCCCATTACAGGAGGGCGTCCCAGATACGCAGTATTTT
TRBJ1-5 - - TRBV15 CATSRVPGGLGNQPQHF TGTGCCACCAGCAGAGTCCCGGGGGGATTAGGAAATCAGCCCCAGCATTTT
TRBJ2-7 - - TRBV27 CASSWYQGHEQYF TGTGCCAGCAGTTGGTACCAGGGGCACGAGCAGTACTTC
TRBJ2-7 - TRBD1 TRBV28 CASHQVSSGQGQYEQYF TGTGCCAGCCATCAAGTGTCAAGTGGACAGGGCCAGTACGAGCAGTACTTC